This T cell receptor beta chain was recorded in a study of regulatory and conventional T cells in RAG deficiency. The assay was immunoSEQ multiplex PCR, and TCRdb's table has in-frame clones only and misses some. The table includes 20,000 or so clones, about 87% detected once. This clone was picked up a small number of times. Regulatory T cells were sorted from blood as CD4+ CD25-high CD127-low cells. V was clipped by 3 bases and J by 7 bases; unmatched bases: 11. Germline values: CDR1 SGHRS, CDR2 YFSETQ. The CDR3 has 17 amino acids. The sample was also linked to a second study, of regulatory T cells. According to that study: Amplification used 52 TRBV primers and 13 TRBJ primers.

This sequence originates from a human donor in good health. The chain uses TRBV5-1 and TRBJ2-5; 14 bases fit TRBD2. The material sequenced was Tregs sorted from blood. The CDR3 region is CASSWGMTSGGAPTQYF. The CDR3 region has the DNA TGCGCCAGCAGCTGGGGGATGACTAGCGGGGGGGCCCCGACCCAGTACTTC.